These 23 T cell receptor beta chains share one sample of origin, sequenced in a study of Tregs in tolerant kidney transplant recipients (dated by TCRdb to the late 2010s). Library generation was performed with the immunoSEQ multiplex PCR assay. TCRdb's version of the immuneACCESS table is confined to in-frame rearrangements and falls short of the full clone set. An unresolved V gene accounts for under half of the shortfall where checked; the remainder is of unknown origin. The table for this sample shows 2,500 or so clones. The top ten clonotypes cover roughly 41% of the sample. In the paper's terms, the time point label means: 6 months after combined kidney and bone marrow transplant. The transplants used related donors along with nonmyeloablative bone marrow transplantation, and in the human trials mixed chimerism was transient. The sequences come from CD8+ T cells from blood (PBMCs), collected 6 months after the transplant. The receptors here all came from a human patient who received a combined kidney and bone marrow transplant. In patients who had a transplant, some T cells may come from the graft donor.

CDR3 region: CSVGQGGVNTEAFF. Partial CDR3 DNA: TGCAGCGTTGGACAGGGGGGAGTGAACACTGAA. The gene calls are TRBV29-1 and TRBJ1-1, with 9 positions matching TRBD1. The read terminates 3 residues before the CDR3 end, so the remaining end is supplied by the germline J gene. This CDR3 has 14 residues. The germline V gene has CDR1 SQVTM and CDR2 ANQGSEA. Losses at the gene ends were 4 bases for V and 0 bases for J; bases not matched to a gene: 3.

In terms of frequency, this clone is medium-sized. The covered CDR3 bases are TGTGCCAGCAGTTCCTCGACAGGGGGCGACACTGAA. Its protein product is CASSSSTGGDTE. Given in full, the CDR3 is CASSSSTGGDTEAFF. The chain combines TRBV27 with TRBJ1-1, with TRBD1 matching over 10 bases. The read ends 3 residues early relative to the CDR3; the germline J gene fills the gap. Germline CDR1 is MNHEY and CDR2 is SMNVEV (reference sequence). With V trimmed by 4 bases and J by 3 bases, 5 bases remained unmatched. The CDR3 consists of 15 residues.

As to this clone: The observed sequence ends 3 residues before the CDR3 terminus, with the missing tail filled in from the germline J gene. This chain uses TRBV4-1 with TRBJ2-1, with TRBD2 identical over 9 bases. The CDR3 consists of 17 residues. With 1 base clipped from V and 5 bases from J, the junction kept 9 bases outside the gene matches. The germline gives CDR1 MGHRA, CDR2 YSYEKL. The covered CDR3 bases are TGCGCCAGCAGCCAAGGAATAGCGGGAGAGCCCCACAATGAG. This encodes CASSQGIAGEPHNE. The full CDR3 reads CASSQGIAGEPHNEQFF.

About this clone: With the read ending 3 residues before the CDR3 end, the germline J gene is used to fill in that end. The V call is TRBV5-1, the J call TRBJ1-2; a possible D gene is TRBD1 (5 bases). Per the germline V gene, CDR1 is SGHRS and CDR2 is YFSETQ. CDR3 length equals 14 residues. V lost 4 bases and J lost 1, with 11 bases in between. The chain's CDR3 is CASSPDNYNYGYTF. The DNA read from the CDR3 is TGCGCCAGCAGCCCGGACAACTATAACTATGGC.

This clone is labeled medium-sized based on frequency. Read sequence stops 3 residues before the CDR3 end, and the germline J gene provides the missing end. V usage is TRBV20-1 and J usage is TRBJ2-1; 7 bases line up with TRBD2. V gave up 3 bases and J gave up 1 base; unmatched junction bases: 6. The CDR3 has 15 residues. Germline V gives CDR1 DFQATT, CDR2 SNEGSKA (reference sequence). CDR3 protein: CSASTWEGSYNEQFF. The part of the CDR3 DNA that was read is TGCAGTGCTAGTACGTGGGAGGGGTCCTACAATGAG.

Regarding this clone: The read terminates 3 residues before the CDR3 end, so the remaining end is supplied by the germline J gene. The chain carries TRBV19 and TRBJ2-7; TRBD1 aligns across 9 bases. The CDR3 extends over 14 amino acids. Per the germline V gene, CDR1 is LNHDA and CDR2 is SQIVND (reference sequence). Trimming cost V 3 bases and J 1 base; bases outside gene matches: 1. The CDR3 here is CASSMGQGSYEQYF. Partial CDR3 DNA: TGTGCCAGTAGTATGGGACAGGGATCCTACGAG.

The CDR3 spells CASSIIAIANTGELFF. CDR3 DNA (partial): TGTGCCAGTAGTATAATAGCGATCGCGAACACCGGGGAG. V and J are TRBV19 and TRBJ2-2; D possibly corresponds to TRBD2 (5 bases). The read ends 3 residues before the CDR3 terminus; that terminus is restored from the germline J gene. Trimming stripped 2 bases from V and 0 bases from J, with 10 bases between. This CDR3 contains 16 residues. CDR1 is LNHDA and CDR2 is SQIVND in the germline V gene (reference sequence).

Turning to this clone: The CDR3 end is not reached by the read, which stops 3 residues before it; the germline J gene fills it in. This rearrangement joins TRBV30 to TRBJ2-1; no definite D call. The germline CDR1 and CDR2 sequences are GTSNPN and SVGIG (reference sequence). Trimming left V 2 bases short and J 0 bases short, with 5 bases between. This CDR3 is built from 13 residues. CDR3: CAWSTGSYNEQFF. The part of the CDR3 DNA that was read is TGTGCCTGGAGTACGGGCTCCTACAATGAG.

This clone shows up as medium-sized by frequency. The read terminates 3 residues ahead of where the CDR3 ends, so the germline J gene completes it. This rearrangement joins TRBV7-3 to TRBJ1-1; TRBD1 matches at 7 bases. V gave up 2 bases and J gave up 4 bases; unmatched junction bases: 1. Germline CDR1 reads SGHTA; CDR2 reads FQGTGA. There are 13 residues in the CDR3. The DNA read from the CDR3 is TGTGCCAGCAGCTTATCAGGGGGCACTGAA. It specifies CASSLSGGTE. The whole CDR3 is CASSLSGGTEAFF.

With respect to this clone: The read ends 3 residues shy of where the CDR3 ends; the end is completed using the germline J gene. J is TRBJ2-5 and V is TRBV5-3; 12 nucleotides agree with TRBD1. TRBV5-3 is placed among ORFs of uncertain function. The length of the CDR3 is 17 residues. The V segment lost 5 bases and the J segment 3 bases; nucleotides outside the gene matches: 11. The CDR3 DNA, read in part, is TGTGCCAGAAGAGCCCGGGACAGGGGGCTAGGGGAAGAGACC. Translation gives CARRARDRGLGEET. The whole CDR3 region reads CARRARDRGLGEETQYF.

In regard to this clone: The read terminates 3 residues ahead of where the CDR3 ends, so the germline J gene completes it. This chain uses TRBV29-1 with TRBJ2-7; D is uncertain. The germline V and J ends were trimmed by 4 bases and 3 bases, with 10 bases remaining between them. The CDR3 runs to 12 residues. Germline lookup yields CDR1 SQVTM and CDR2 ANQGSEA. The DNA read from the CDR3 is TGCAGCGTTGGAGATTCGGGCTACGAG. Amino acids: CSVGDSGYE. The whole CDR3 reads CSVGDSGYEQYF.

Judged by frequency, this clone is medium-sized (0.01 to 0.1%). The sequenced fragment ends 3 residues before the CDR3 boundary, so the rest is inferred from the germline J gene. This chain connects TRBV7-2 to TRBJ1-1, with a weak D call TRBD1 (6 bases). The germline CDR1 and CDR2 sequences are SGHTA and FQGNSA. Trimming stripped 5 bases from V and 1 base from J, with 14 bases between. CDR3 size: 15 residues. The CDR3 DNA, read in part, is TGTGCCAGCAGCCCATGGGGGACATCGAACACTGAA. As protein: CASSPWGTSNTE. The entire CDR3 sequence reads CASSPWGTSNTEAFF.

As concerns this clone: The DNA ends 3 residues before the CDR3 does, and the rest of the CDR3 is filled in from the germline J gene. The chain joins TRBV27 to TRBJ2-7, with 7 nucleotides matching TRBD1. Trimming removed 7 bases from V and 0 bases from J; junction bases left unmatched: 6. Germline assignment: CDR1 MNHEY and CDR2 SMNVEV (reference sequence). This CDR3 has 14 residues. CDR3 DNA, as far as it was read: TGTGCCAGCAATCCGACAGGGAGCTCCTACGAG. Protein product: CASNPTGSSYE. The complete CDR3 sequence is CASNPTGSSYEQYF.

CDR3 DNA (partial): TGTGCCAGCAGCGTCAGTGGGGGGGCGAACACTGAA. Protein product: CASSVSGGANTE. The complete CDR3 protein is CASSVSGGANTEAFF. This chain links TRBV9 with TRBJ1-1; D is possibly TRBD1 (6 bases). The read stops 3 residues short of the end of the CDR3; the missing end is completed from the germline J gene. Germline-derived CDR1 and CDR2 are SGDLS and YYNGEE. CDR3 length: 15 residues. V was shortened by 2 bases and J by 1 base, with 12 bases between the two germline ends. Together with reference TRBV9 and TRBJ1-1, the CDR3 gives the full variable domain: DSGVTQTPKHLITATGQRVTLRCSPRSGDLSVYWYQQSLDQGLQFLIQYYNGEERAKGNILERFSAQQFPDLHSELNLSSLELGDSALYFCASSVSGGANTEAFFGQGTRLTVV.

About this clone: Read coverage stops 3 residues before the CDR3 terminus; the germline J gene supplies the remainder. V usage is TRBV28 and J usage is TRBJ2-3; 8 bases agree with TRBD1. With 7 bases clipped from V and 3 bases from J, the junction kept 12 bases outside the gene matches. CDR1 is MDHEN and CDR2 is SYDVKM in the germline V gene. The CDR3 has 16 amino acids. CDR3 protein: CASTTPRRQGTDTQYF. The DNA read from the CDR3 is TGTGCCAGCACGACCCCAAGGAGACAGGGGACAGATACG.

To note about this clone: The read terminates 3 residues ahead of where the CDR3 ends, so the germline J gene completes it. V usage is TRBV28 and J usage is TRBJ2-7; tentatively, D is TRBD1 (6 bases). The CDR3 covers 13 residues. Trimming removed 8 bases from V and 6 bases from J, with 17 bases in between. CDR1 is MDHEN, CDR2 SYDVKM, per germline. This chain's CDR3 is CASGPPGASEQYF. CDR3 DNA (partial): TGTGCCAGCGGGCCCCCAGGGGCCAGCGAG.

Worth noting for this clone: Read coverage stops 3 residues before the CDR3 terminus; the germline J gene supplies the remainder. J is TRBJ2-7 and V is TRBV27, with a weak D call TRBD2 (6 bases). The V gene's germline CDR1 is MNHEY and CDR2 SMNVEV (reference sequence). This CDR3 is 12 amino acids long. The ends were cut back, 4 bases at V and 4 bases at J, with 8 bases in the middle. Incomplete CDR3 DNA: TGTGCCAGCAGTTCCGCGGGGTACGAG. Protein sequence: CASSSAGYE. The whole CDR3 sequence reads CASSSAGYEQYF.

Remarks on this clone: The CDR3 goes on 3 residues after the read ends, and that part is filled in from the germline J gene. The V gene is TRBV7-3, the J gene TRBJ1-3, with D possibly being TRBD1 (5 bases). Germline V CDR1 and CDR2: SGHTA, FQGTGA. The CDR3 contains 14 residues. The ends were cut back, 5 bases at V and 1 base at J, with 9 bases in the middle. The sequenced CDR3 bases are TGTGCCAGCAGCCCCCAGGGATCTGGAAACACC. Translating it yields CASSPQGSGNT. The entire CDR3 reads CASSPQGSGNTIYF.

To note about this clone: The sequence runs out 3 residues before the end of the CDR3; the remainder is reconstructed from the germline J gene. The V gene is TRBV19, the J gene TRBJ1-5, with unresolved D. Germline CDR1 and CDR2: LNHDA and SQIVND (reference sequence). The CDR3 contains 14 residues. The V and J ends lost 5 bases and 4 bases respectively, with 12 bases between them. The CDR3 bases that were read are TGTGCCAGTAGTTTAATCGGGGAAAATCAGCCC. It is translated as CASSLIGENQP. The complete CDR3 sequence is CASSLIGENQPQHF.

A word on this clone: From the germline J gene comes the end of the CDR3, since the read stops 3 residues before it. The V call is TRBV4-2, the J call TRBJ1-1; TRBD1 matches 11 bases. Germline loops: CDR1 LGHNA, CDR2 YNFKEQ. CDR3 length equals 18 residues. The trim removed 4 bases at V and 0 bases at J, leaving 10 bases unmatched. Incomplete CDR3 DNA: TGTGCCAGCAGCCCCAGTAGGACAGGGGGCGGAATGAACACTGAA. It encodes CASSPSRTGGGMNTE. The complete CDR3 sequence is CASSPSRTGGGMNTEAFF.

Concerning this clone itself: The read gets to within 3 residues of the CDR3 end, and the germline J gene fills in the rest. This chain uses TRBV7-8 with TRBJ2-1; D uncertain. Trimming cost V 1 base and J 6 bases, with 7 bases left between them. This CDR3 has 13 residues. CDR1 is SGHVS, CDR2 FQNEAQ, per germline. The CDR3: CASSLVRSNEQFF. Incomplete CDR3 DNA: TGTGCCAGCAGCTTAGTGCGTTCCAATGAG.

This clone is called medium-sized (0.01 to 0.1%) based on its frequency. With the read ending 3 residues before the CDR3 end, the germline J gene is used to fill in that end. V usage is TRBV18 and J usage is TRBJ2-3; TRBD2 agrees at 7 bases. This CDR3 region has 16 residues. Trimming removed 0 bases from V and 4 bases from J; junction bases left unmatched: 7. Germline-derived CDR1 and CDR2 are KGHSH and LQKENI. The CDR3 here is CASSPPAGVDSDTQYF. CDR3 bases read: TGTGCCAGCTCACCACCGGCGGGAGTTGACTCAGATACG.

This clone is deemed medium-sized by its frequency. The CDR3 end falls 3 residues outside the read, so it is completed with the germline J gene. Other DNA sequences within the sample encode an identical CDR3. The chain employs TRBV6-2 or TRBV6-3 and TRBJ1-1, with no clear D. V lost 2 bases and J lost 0, with 10 bases in between. The CDR3 consists of 15 residues. Germline V CDR1 and CDR2: MNHEY, SVGEGT. The part of the CDR3 DNA that was read is TGTGCCAGCAGTTACCTAGGATCCATGAACACTGAA. This gives the protein CASSYLGSMNTE. The entire CDR3 protein reads CASSYLGSMNTEAFF.